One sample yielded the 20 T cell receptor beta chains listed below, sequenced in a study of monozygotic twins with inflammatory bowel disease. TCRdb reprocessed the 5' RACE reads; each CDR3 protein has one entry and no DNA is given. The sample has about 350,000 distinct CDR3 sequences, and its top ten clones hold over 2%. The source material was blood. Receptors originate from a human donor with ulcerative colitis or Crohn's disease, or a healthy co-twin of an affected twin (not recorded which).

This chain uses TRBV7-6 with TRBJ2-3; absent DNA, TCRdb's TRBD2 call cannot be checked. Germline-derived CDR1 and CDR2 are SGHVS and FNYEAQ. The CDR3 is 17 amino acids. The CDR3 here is CASSLSQAGLGSDTQYF.

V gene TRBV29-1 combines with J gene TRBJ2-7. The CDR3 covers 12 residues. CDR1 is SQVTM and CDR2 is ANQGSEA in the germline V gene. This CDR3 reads CSVQTGAYEQYF.

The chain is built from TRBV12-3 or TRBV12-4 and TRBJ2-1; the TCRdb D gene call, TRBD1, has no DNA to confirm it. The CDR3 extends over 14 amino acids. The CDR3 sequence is CASNMGGLSNEQFF.

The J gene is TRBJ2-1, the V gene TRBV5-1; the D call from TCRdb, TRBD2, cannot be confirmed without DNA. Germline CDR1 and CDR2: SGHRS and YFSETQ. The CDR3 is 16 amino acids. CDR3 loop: CASSPRVGGGAHEQFF.

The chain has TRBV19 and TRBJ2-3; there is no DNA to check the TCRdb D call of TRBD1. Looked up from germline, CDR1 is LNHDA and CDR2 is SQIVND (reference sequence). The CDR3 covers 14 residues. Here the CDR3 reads CASSAWGSTDTQYF.

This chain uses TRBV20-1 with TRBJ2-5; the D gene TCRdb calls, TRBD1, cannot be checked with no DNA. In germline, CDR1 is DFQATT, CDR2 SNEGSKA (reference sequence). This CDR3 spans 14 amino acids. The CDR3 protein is CSARAGTSTETQYF.

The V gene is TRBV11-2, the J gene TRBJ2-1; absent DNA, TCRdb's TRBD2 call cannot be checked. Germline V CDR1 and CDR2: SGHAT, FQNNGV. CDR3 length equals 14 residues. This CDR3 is CASSGLAFYNEQFF.

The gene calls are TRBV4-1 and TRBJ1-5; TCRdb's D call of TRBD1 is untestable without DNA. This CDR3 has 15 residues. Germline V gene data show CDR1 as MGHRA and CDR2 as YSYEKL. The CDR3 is CASSSRDNSNQPQHF.

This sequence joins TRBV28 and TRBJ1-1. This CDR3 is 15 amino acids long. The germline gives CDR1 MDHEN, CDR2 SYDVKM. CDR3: CASSLRPAGNTEAFF.

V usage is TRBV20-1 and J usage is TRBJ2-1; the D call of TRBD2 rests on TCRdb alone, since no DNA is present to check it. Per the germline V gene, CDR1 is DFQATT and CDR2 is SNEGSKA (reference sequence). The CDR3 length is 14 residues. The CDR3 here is CSAERGGARNEQFF.

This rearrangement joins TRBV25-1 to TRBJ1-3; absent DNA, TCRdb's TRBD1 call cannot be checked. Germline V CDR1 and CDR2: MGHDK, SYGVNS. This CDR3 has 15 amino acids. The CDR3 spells CASTGGQDSGNTIYF.

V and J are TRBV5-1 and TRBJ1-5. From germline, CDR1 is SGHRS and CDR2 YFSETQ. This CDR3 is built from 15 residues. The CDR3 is CASSLESLANQPQHF.

The CDR3 sequence is CASSTTALGKQFF. This chain links TRBV7-9 with TRBJ2-1; TCRdb designates TRBD2, a call that cannot be tested without DNA. Germline V lookup: CDR1 SEHNR, CDR2 FQNEAQ (reference sequence). The CDR3 runs to 13 residues.

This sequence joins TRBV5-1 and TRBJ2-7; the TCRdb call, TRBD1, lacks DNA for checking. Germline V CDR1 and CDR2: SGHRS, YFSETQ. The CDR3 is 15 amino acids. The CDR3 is CASSRGQGTSYEQYF.

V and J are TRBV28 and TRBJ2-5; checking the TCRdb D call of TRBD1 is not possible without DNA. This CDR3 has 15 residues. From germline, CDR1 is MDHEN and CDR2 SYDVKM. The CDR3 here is CASSLTGTVRETQYF.

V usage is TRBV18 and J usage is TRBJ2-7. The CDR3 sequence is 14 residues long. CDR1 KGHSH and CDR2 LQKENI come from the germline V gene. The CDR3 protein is CASSPPARNYEQYF.

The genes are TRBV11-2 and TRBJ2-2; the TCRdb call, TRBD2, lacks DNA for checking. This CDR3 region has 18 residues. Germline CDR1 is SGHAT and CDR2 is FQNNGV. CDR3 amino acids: CASSSRPGLAGNTGELFF. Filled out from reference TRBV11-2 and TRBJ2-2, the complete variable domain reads EAGVAQSPRYKIIEKRQSVAFWCNPISGHATLYWYQQILGQGPKLLIQFQNNGVVDDSQLPKDRFSAERLKGVDSTLKIQPAKLEDSAVYLCASSSRPGLAGNTGELFFGEGSRLTVL.

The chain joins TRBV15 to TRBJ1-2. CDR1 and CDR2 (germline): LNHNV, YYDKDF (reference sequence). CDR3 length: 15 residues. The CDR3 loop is CATSRDGWERGRVTF.

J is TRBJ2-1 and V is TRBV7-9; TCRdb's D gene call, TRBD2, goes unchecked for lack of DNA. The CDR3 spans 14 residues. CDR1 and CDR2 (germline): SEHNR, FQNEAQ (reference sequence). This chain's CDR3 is CASSLLAGREEQFF.

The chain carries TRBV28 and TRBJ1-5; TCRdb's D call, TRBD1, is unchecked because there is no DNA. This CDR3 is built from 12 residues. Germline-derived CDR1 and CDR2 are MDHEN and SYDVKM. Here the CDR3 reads CAGRQGREPQHF.